This TCR beta chain originates from a study of T cells in Graves' hyperthyroidism and ophthalmopathy. Amplified TCR beta CDR3 regions derived from RNA transcripts. When the TCR CDR3 underwent first-round RT-PCR, the HTBI primer set was used. MiXCR, run by TCRdb on the multiplex PCR reads, gives a single entry per CDR3 protein. The profile shows hundreds of thousands of distinct CDR3 sequences, just under 20% of them singletons. Active moderate-to-severe ophthalmopathy, Clinical Activity Score at least 3, NOSPECS at least 4, under 3 months' duration. PBMCs were derived from under 13 ml fresh peripheral blood. Trimming took 4 bases from V and 7 from J, leaving 16 bases between them. The CDR3 covers 14 residues. The germline CDR1 and CDR2 sequences are KGHSH and LQKENI. This clonotype was counted at least ten times.

The source of this sequence is a man aged 35-49 years with Graves' ophthalmopathy. Material: blood. The chain employs TRBV18 and TRBJ1-1; D not resolved. The CDR3 DNA is TGTGCCAGCTCACAACTACCGGACCCAATTGAAGCTTTCTTT. Its protein product is CASSQLPDPIEAFF.